The present T cell receptor (beta chain) was sequenced within a study of cytomegalovirus exposure and HLA in healthy donors. The table came from immunoSEQ multiplex PCR; TCRdb's copy has only in-frame clones and leaves some out. Of approximately 140,000 clones detected, around 85% appear once; the ten largest clones hold roughly 3%. CDR1 LNHDA and CDR2 SQIVND come from the germline V gene (reference sequence). Losses at the gene ends were 2 bases for V and 0 bases for J; bases not matched to a gene: 6. This CDR3 spans 16 amino acids. This clone was detected only once. This clonotype was sampled from a man aged 18 to 29 in good health and CMV-seronegative. The sample taken for sequencing was PBMCs. This sequence joins TRBV19 and TRBJ1-1; 7 bases are a match to TRBD1. CDR3 amino acids: CASSIRTGGLNTEAFF. CDR3 DNA: TGTGCCAGTAGTATAAGGACAGGAGGGCTGAACACTGAAGCTTTCTTT.